These 8 T cell receptor beta chains originate from one sample sequenced in a study of blood T cell repertoires in COVID-19. Only in-frame clones appear in the TCRdb table, and some are missing; sequencing was by immunoSEQ multiplex PCR. The top ten clones hold 3% to 4.5% of a sample with under 300,000 clones, about 87% of them seen once. The source material was peripheral blood. Source of these receptors: a middle-aged woman with acute or convalescent COVID-19.

The chain combines TRBV12-2 with TRBJ1-2. TRBV12-2 is a recognized pseudogene. The CDR3 runs to 14 residues. CDR3 protein: CASRPGRRDYGYTF. As DNA, the CDR3 is TGTGCAAGTCGCCCCGGTAGGCGGGACTATGGCTACACCTTC.

The chain carries TRBV19 and TRBJ1-4; D is perhaps TRBD1 (5 bases). Germline V gene lookup returns CDR1 LNHDA and CDR2 SQIVND (reference sequence). The CDR3 extends over 16 amino acids. Trimming removed 4 bases from V and 0 bases from J, with 12 bases in between. The CDR3 coding sequence is TGTGCCAGTAGTACCTGGGGGGGTTCAACTAATGAAAAACTGTTTTTT. Protein product: CASSTWGGSTNEKLFF.

DNA of the CDR3: TGTGCCAGCAGTGAACAGGGAAGAGGTGAGCAGTACGTC. It yields the protein CASSEQGRGEQYV. The gene calls are TRBV6-1 and TRBJ2-7; possible D gene TRBD1, 5 bases. Trimming took 2 bases from V and 7 from J, leaving 12 bases between them. Germline V gene sequence: CDR1 MNHNS, CDR2 SASEGT. The CDR3 runs to 13 residues.

The rearrangement links TRBV2 to TRBJ2-2; tentatively, D is TRBD1 (6 bases). Trimming cost V 6 bases and J 5 bases, with 13 bases left between them. The CDR3 is made up of 14 amino acids. Germline lookup yields CDR1 SNHLY and CDR2 FYNNEI. CDR3 nucleotide sequence: TGTGCCAGCAGGGCCGGGACAAATACCGGGGAGCTGTTTTTT. Protein product: CASRAGTNTGELFF. Variable domain in full (rest from reference TRBV2 and TRBJ2-2): EPEVTQTPSHQVTQMGQEVILRCVPISNHLYFYWYRQILGQKVEFLVSFYNNEISEKSEIFDDQFSVERPDGSNFTLKIRSTKLEDSAMYFCASRAGTNTGELFFGEGSRLTVL.

The J gene is TRBJ2-3, the V gene TRBV25-1; D ambiguous. This CDR3 is built from 13 residues. V was cut by 5 bases and J by 2 bases, with 8 bases left in between. CDR1 is MGHDK and CDR2 is SYGVNS in the germline V gene. The CDR3 region has the DNA TGTGCCAGCAGTTCTTCCCTCACAGATACGCAGTATTTT. It yields the protein CASSSSLTDTQYF.

The chain is built from TRBV5-4 and TRBJ2-5, with D maybe TRBD1 (6 bases). V was cut by 9 bases and J by 2 bases, with 11 bases left in between. Per the germline V gene, CDR1 is SGHNT and CDR2 is YYREEE (reference sequence). The CDR3 sequence is 12 residues long. The CDR3 is CAISTGQETQYF. The CDR3 DNA follows: TGTGCCATTTCGACAGGTCAAGAGACCCAGTACTTC.

This chain links TRBV6-5 with TRBJ2-4; unclear D gene. There are 14 residues in the CDR3. V dropped 4 bases and J dropped 4 bases, with 11 bases sitting between them. Germline-derived CDR1 and CDR2 are MNHEY and SVGAGI. The CDR3 loop is CASSSDMLKNIQYF. Written as DNA, the CDR3 is TGTGCCAGCAGTTCCGACATGCTGAAAAACATTCAGTACTTC.

The chain has TRBV6-6 and TRBJ1-2, with unresolved D. Germline V lookup: CDR1 MNHNY, CDR2 SVGAGI (reference sequence). CDR3 length: 12 residues. Trimming removed 6 bases from V and 5 bases from J, with 10 bases in between. The CDR3 sequence: CASSPPQYGYTF. CDR3 bases: TGTGCCAGCAGCCCACCCCAGTATGGCTACACCTTC.